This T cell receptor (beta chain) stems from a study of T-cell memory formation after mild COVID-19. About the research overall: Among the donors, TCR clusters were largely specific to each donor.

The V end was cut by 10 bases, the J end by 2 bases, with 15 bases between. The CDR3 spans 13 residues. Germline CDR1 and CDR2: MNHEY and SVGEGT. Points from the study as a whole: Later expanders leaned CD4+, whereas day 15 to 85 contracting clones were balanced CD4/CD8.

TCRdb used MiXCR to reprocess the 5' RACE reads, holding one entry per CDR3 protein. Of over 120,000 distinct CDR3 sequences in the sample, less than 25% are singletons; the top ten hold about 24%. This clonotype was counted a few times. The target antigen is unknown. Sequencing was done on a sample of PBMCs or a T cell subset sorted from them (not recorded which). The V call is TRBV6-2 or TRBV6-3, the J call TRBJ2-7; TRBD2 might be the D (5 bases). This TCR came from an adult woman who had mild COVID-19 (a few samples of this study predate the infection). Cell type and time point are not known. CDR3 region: CATSASKPYEQYF. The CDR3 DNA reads TGTGCCACATCCGCTAGCAAACCCTACGAGCAGTACTTC.